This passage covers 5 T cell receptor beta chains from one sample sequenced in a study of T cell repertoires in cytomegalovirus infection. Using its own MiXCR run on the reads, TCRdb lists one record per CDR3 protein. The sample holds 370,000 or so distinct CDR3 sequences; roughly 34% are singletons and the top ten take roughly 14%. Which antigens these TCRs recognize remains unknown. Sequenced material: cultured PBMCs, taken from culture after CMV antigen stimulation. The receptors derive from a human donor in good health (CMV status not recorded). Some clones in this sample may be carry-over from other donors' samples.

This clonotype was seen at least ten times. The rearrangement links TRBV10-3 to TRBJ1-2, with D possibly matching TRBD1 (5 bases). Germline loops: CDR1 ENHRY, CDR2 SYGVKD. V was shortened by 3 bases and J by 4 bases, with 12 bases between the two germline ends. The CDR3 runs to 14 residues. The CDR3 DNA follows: TGTGCCATCAGTGAACCGGGGCAGGGCTATGGCTACACCTTC. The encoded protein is CAISEPGQGYGYTF.

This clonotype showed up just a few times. The CDR3 sequence: CASSLFEQETQYF. The CDR3 bases are TGTGCCAGCAGCTTATTCGAGCAAGAGACCCAGTACTTC. The chain has TRBV7-9 and TRBJ2-5; no definite D call. V was cut by 2 bases and J by 2 bases, with 6 bases left in between. The CDR3 is 13 residues long. Germline lookup yields CDR1 SEHNR and CDR2 FQNEAQ (reference sequence).

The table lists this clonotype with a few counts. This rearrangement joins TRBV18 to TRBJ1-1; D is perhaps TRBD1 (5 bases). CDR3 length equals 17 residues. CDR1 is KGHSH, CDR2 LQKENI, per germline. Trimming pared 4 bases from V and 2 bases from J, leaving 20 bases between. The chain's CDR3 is CASSLRPFDSSNTEAFF. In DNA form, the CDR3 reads TGTGCCAGCTCACTCCGACCGTTCGACAGCTCCAACACTGAAGCTTTCTTT.

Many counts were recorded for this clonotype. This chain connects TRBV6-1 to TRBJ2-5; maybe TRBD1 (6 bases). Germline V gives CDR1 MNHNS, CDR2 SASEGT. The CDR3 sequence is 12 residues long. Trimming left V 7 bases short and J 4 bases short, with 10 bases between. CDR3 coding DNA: TGTGCCAGCAATAAACAGGGAGAGACCCAGTACTTC. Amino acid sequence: CASNKQGETQYF.

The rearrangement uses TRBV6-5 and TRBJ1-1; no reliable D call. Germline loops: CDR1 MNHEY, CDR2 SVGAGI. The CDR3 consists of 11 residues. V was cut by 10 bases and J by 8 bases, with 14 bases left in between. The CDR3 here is CATLSWREAFF. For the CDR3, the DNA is TGTGCCACCCTATCGTGGAGGGAAGCTTTCTTT.